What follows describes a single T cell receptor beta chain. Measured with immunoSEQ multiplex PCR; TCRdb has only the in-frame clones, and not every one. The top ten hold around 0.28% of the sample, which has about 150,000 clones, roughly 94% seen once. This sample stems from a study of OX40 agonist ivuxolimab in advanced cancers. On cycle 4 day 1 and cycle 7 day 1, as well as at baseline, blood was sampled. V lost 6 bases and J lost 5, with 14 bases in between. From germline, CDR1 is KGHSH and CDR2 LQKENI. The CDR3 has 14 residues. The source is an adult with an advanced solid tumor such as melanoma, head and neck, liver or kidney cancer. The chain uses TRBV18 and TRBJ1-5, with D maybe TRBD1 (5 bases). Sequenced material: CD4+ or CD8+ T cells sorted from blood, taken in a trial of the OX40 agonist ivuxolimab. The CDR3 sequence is CASSKGGGDQPQHF. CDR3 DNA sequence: TGTGCCAGCTCCAAGGGCGGGGGGGATCAGCCCCAGCATTTT.